The present T cell receptor (beta chain) was sequenced within a study of blood T cell repertoires in COVID-19. Turning to the study itself: The United States, Italy and Spain provided the acute and convalescent COVID-19 samples. From T cells, B-cell-depleted T cells, or PBMCs came the material, which was cDNA or gDNA.

TCRdb's table, derived via immunoSEQ multiplex PCR, lists solely in-frame clones and lacks some. Of roughly 49,000 clones detected, 84% appear once; the ten largest clones hold around 1.4%. Germline V CDR1 and CDR2: SGHTS, YDEGEE. The CDR3 contains 18 residues. V lost 3 bases and J lost 2; bases outside the gene matches: 16. V and J are TRBV5-8 and TRBJ2-7; TRBD2 matches at 8 bases. The sequenced sample was peripheral blood. This receptor was identified in a man aged 45 to 65 with acute or convalescent COVID-19. CDR3 loop: CASSSRRVTSGNPYEQYF. CDR3 DNA sequence: TGTGCCAGCAGCTCGCGGCGGGTTACTAGCGGTAACCCCTACGAGCAGTACTTC.